The clone carrying this T cell receptor beta chain occurred once. CD45RO-negative cells were positively selected for CCR7, leaving out terminally differentiated effector memory CD45RA+ cells. This sample was taken from a study of shared clonotypes between healthy human individuals. Profiled with immunoSEQ multiplex PCR; TCRdb holds only in-frame clones, not every one. This repertoire shows some 2 million clones, about 95% found once; its top ten account for roughly 1.1%. V dropped 6 bases and J dropped 8; count of bases not matched to a gene: 8. The CDR3 has 15 residues. The germline CDR1 and CDR2 sequences are MNHEY and SVGAGI.

The sample consisted of naive CD8+ T cells sorted from blood. The TCR sequence derives from a man between 18 and 29 years old in good health. The J gene is TRBJ2-1, the V gene TRBV6-5; TRBD2 agrees at 12 bases. The CDR3 nucleotides are TGTGCCAGCAGCCCTGGACTAGCGGGGCTCCATGAGCAGTTCTTC. Encoded protein: CASSPGLAGLHEQFF.